The 28 T cell receptor beta chains presented below share a single source sample, sequenced in a study of blood T cell repertoires in COVID-19. TCRdb keeps only in-frame clones here, not all; method: immunoSEQ multiplex PCR. The table records over 100,000 clones, 85% to 90% of them present only once. The sample was peripheral blood. The source is a human donor in a cohort sampled during active COVID-19.

The chain couples TRBV19 to TRBJ2-3; 11 bases match TRBD2. CDR3 length: 15 amino acids. Germline assignment: CDR1 LNHDA and CDR2 SQIVND (reference sequence). V lost 3 bases to trimming and J lost 3 bases; unmatched junction nucleotides: 2. The CDR3 reads CASSIIAGGTDTQYF. The CDR3, as DNA: TGTGCCAGTAGTATCATAGCGGGGGGGACAGATACGCAGTATTTT.

The table lists this clone with a count of one. The chain recombines TRBV6-5 with TRBJ1-5, with D possibly TRBD1 on 5 matching bases. V was shortened by 4 bases and J by 6 bases, with 19 bases between the two germline ends. The CDR3 runs 16 residues. Germline V CDR1 and CDR2: MNHEY, SVGAGI. In DNA form, the CDR3 reads TGTGCCAGCAGTTCCCTGGCGGGGGGGAGGGGTCAGCCCCAGCATTTT. Translation gives CASSSLAGGRGQPQHF.

The chain joins TRBV7-2 to TRBJ2-3; the match to TRBD1 covers 10 bases. Trimming cost V 6 bases and J 1 base; bases outside gene matches: 4. Germline lookup yields CDR1 SGHTA and CDR2 FQGNSA. The CDR3 is made up of 15 amino acids. In DNA form, the CDR3 reads TGTGCCAGCAGTCGTGACAGGGGGCGCACAGATACGCAGTATTTT. This codes for CASSRDRGRTDTQYF.

The rearrangement joins TRBV7-9 to TRBJ2-5; D gene ambiguous. The CDR3 loop spans 14 amino acids. Per the germline V gene, CDR1 is SEHNR and CDR2 is FQNEAQ (reference sequence). Trimming removed 1 base at V and 2 bases at J, with 8 bases between. CDR3: CASSLGARQETQYF. The DNA for the CDR3 is TGTGCCAGCAGCTTAGGAGCGCGTCAAGAGACCCAGTACTTC.

The rearrangement links TRBV3-1 (or the pseudogene TRBV3-2) to TRBJ1-2; 10 positions match TRBD1. V trimming: 2 bases; J trimming: 5 bases; junction bases outside the gene matches: 8. The CDR3 sequence is 16 residues long. The germline V gene encodes CDR1 LGHDT and CDR2 YNNKEL (reference sequence). CDR3 in amino acids: CASSQTRTGGGYGYTF. The CDR3 nucleotides read TGTGCCAGCAGCCAAACGAGGACAGGGGGTGGGTATGGCTACACCTTC.

Concerning this clone: Relative to the germline gene, one junction end is altered; a read error may explain this. The V call is TRBV11-2, the J call TRBJ2-1, with TRBD1 as a possible D gene (6 bases). The CDR3 is 10 amino acids. The germline CDR1 and CDR2 sequences are SGHAT and FQNNGV. The CDR3 DNA reads as TGTGCCAGCAGTATAGGACAGCCCGTCTTC. Protein sequence: CASSIGQPVF. Complete variable domain (other parts from reference TRBV11-2 and TRBJ2-1): EAGVAQSPRYKIIEKRQSVAFWCNPISGHATLYWYQQILGQGPKLLIQFQNNGVVDDSQLPKDRFSAERLKGVDSTLKIQPAKLEDSAVYLCASSIGQPVFGPGTRLTVL.

This clone has a single count. CDR3 in DNA: TGCGCCAGCAGCCAAGATCGATCCCTAGGGGGCTACAATGAGCAGTTCTTC. Translating gives CASSQDRSLGGYNEQFF. The chain combines TRBV4-3 with TRBJ2-1; tentatively, D is TRBD1 (6 bases). CDR3 length: 17 residues. CDR1 and CDR2 (germline): LGHNA, YSLEER. The V gene lost 0 bases and the J gene lost 3 bases, with 15 bases spanning the gap.

V gene TRBV18 combines with J gene TRBJ2-5, with 10 bases lining up with TRBD1. CDR1 is KGHSH, CDR2 LQKENI, per germline. The CDR3 extends over 17 amino acids. V shed 3 bases, J shed 4 bases, and the junction held 11 bases outside the gene matches. The DNA of the CDR3 is TGTGCCAGCTCACCCTTGCCGGGGGACAGGGGCGGAGAGACCCAGTACTTC. Protein sequence: CASSPLPGDRGGETQYF. Filled out from reference TRBV18 and TRBJ2-5, the complete variable domain reads NAGVMQNPRHLVRRRGQEARLRCSPMKGHSHVYWYRQLPEEGLKFMVYLQKENIIDESGMPKERFSAEFPKEGPSILRIQQVVRGDSAAYFCASSPLPGDRGGETQYFGPGTRLLVL.

This sequence joins TRBV7-9 and TRBJ1-5; unclear D gene. CDR1 and CDR2 (germline): SEHNR, FQNEAQ (reference sequence). The CDR3 spans 15 residues. Between the trimmed V and J ends, which lost 5 bases and 1 base, there was a span of 12 bases. The CDR3 nucleotides are TGTGCCAGCAGCCACAGTCGTAGGAGCAATCAGCCCCAGCATTTT. This codes for CASSHSRRSNQPQHF.

This CDR3 is CASSLTRQETQYF. The DNA of the CDR3 is TGTGCCAGCAGCTTAACGAGGCAAGAGACCCAGTACTTC. V is TRBV7-3 and J is TRBJ2-5, with D hard to call. This CDR3 is built from 13 residues. V was pared by 0 bases and J by 2 bases, with 4 bases between. The V gene's germline CDR1 is SGHTA and CDR2 FQGTGA.

V gene TRBV27 combines with J gene TRBJ2-7; 7 positions match TRBD1. V shed 6 bases, J shed 8 bases, and the junction held 16 bases outside the gene matches. Germline values: CDR1 MNHEY, CDR2 SMNVEV (reference sequence). This CDR3 contains 15 residues. The CDR3 DNA follows: TGTGCCAGCAGACTAACTACAGGGAAGGGGGCACAGCAGTACTTC. Amino acids: CASRLTTGKGAQQYF.

This clone occurred once. The genes are TRBV10-1 and TRBJ1-1, with D possibly being TRBD1 (5 bases). The CDR3 covers 14 residues. Between the trimmed V and J ends, which lost 4 bases and 3 bases, there was a span of 12 bases. Germline V CDR1 and CDR2: WNHNN, SYGVQD (reference sequence). DNA of the CDR3: TGCGCCAGCAGTGGGGGGGGATTTGACACTGAAGCTTTCTTT. It codes for CASSGGGFDTEAFF.

This sequence joins TRBV12-5 and TRBJ2-7; TRBD1 matches 8 bases. The germline V gene encodes CDR1 LGHNT and CDR2 FRNRAP. The CDR3 has 13 amino acids. The V and J ends lost 6 bases and 7 bases, in that order; junction bases with no gene match: 8. The CDR3 DNA sequence: TGTGCTAGTGGCCCAGACAGGGGCGGGGAGCAGTACTTC. Translated: CASGPDRGGEQYF.

V gene TRBV27 combines with J gene TRBJ2-7; possibly TRBD1 for D (5 bases). Per the germline V gene, CDR1 is MNHEY and CDR2 is SMNVEV (reference sequence). V lost 6 bases and J 0 bases, leaving 9 bases between the germline ends. The CDR3 length is 13 residues. CDR3 amino acids: CASRSTGSYEQYF. DNA of the CDR3: TGTGCCAGCAGGTCCACAGGCTCCTACGAGCAGTACTTC.

The V gene is TRBV5-4, the J gene TRBJ1-1; 7 nucleotides match TRBD1. CDR1 and CDR2 from the germline V gene are SGHNT and YYREEE (reference sequence). The CDR3 consists of 13 residues. V lost 4 bases, J lost 6 bases, and 6 bases stayed unmatched. The CDR3 coding sequence is TGTGCCAGCAGCGAATACAGGGGCGCTGAAGCTTTCTTT. It specifies CASSEYRGAEAFF.

This chain connects TRBV7-8 to TRBJ2-3; TRBD2 agrees at 14 bases. V lost 3 bases to trimming and J lost 3 bases; unmatched junction nucleotides: 8. CDR1 and CDR2 from the germline V gene are SGHVS and FQNEAQ. This CDR3 spans 18 amino acids. This CDR3 reads CASSLGLAGVLATDTQYF. CDR3 DNA: TGTGCCAGCAGCTTGGGACTAGCGGGAGTACTGGCGACAGATACGCAGTATTTT.

The chain combines TRBV7-3 with TRBJ2-3, with 9 bases fitting TRBD2. CDR1 and CDR2 (germline): SGHTA, FQGTGA. Germline trimming cut 5 bases from V and 2 bases from J; bases unmatched to any gene: 11. This CDR3 has 17 amino acids. CDR3 amino acids: CASSLNGLAGNTDTQYF. CDR3 nucleotides: TGTGCCAGCAGCCTCAACGGCCTAGCGGGAAACACAGATACGCAGTATTTT.

The chain carries TRBV27 and TRBJ1-3; D uncertain. This CDR3 is 15 amino acids long. Germline CDR1 reads MNHEY; CDR2 reads SMNVEV (reference sequence). The ends were cut back, 6 bases at V and 0 bases at J, with 12 bases in the middle. In nucleotides, the CDR3 is TGTGCCAGCAGCGCCGCCGGTCGCTCTGGAAACACCATATATTTT. Protein sequence: CASSAAGRSGNTIYF.

The chain joins TRBV6-4 to TRBJ2-5; D might be TRBD1 (5 bases). Trimming shortened V by 8 bases and J by 5 bases, and 15 bases separated the two germline ends. CDR3 length equals 13 residues. Germline V gene sequence: CDR1 MRHNA, CDR2 SNTAGT. The CDR3 spells CASGRELGETQYF. The CDR3 DNA follows: TGTGCCAGCGGCAGGGAACTGGGGGAGACCCAGTACTTC.

The rearrangement uses TRBV7-2 and TRBJ2-7, with 10 bases matching TRBD2. Per the germline V gene, CDR1 is SGHTA and CDR2 is FQGNSA. This CDR3 region has 17 residues. Trimming removed 0 bases from V and 4 bases from J; junction bases left unmatched: 9. DNA of the CDR3: TGTGCCAGCAGCTTAGCGGCTAGCGGGGGACTGGGGTACGAGCAGTACTTC. Translated: CASSLAASGGLGYEQYF.

The chain has TRBV27 and TRBJ2-1; a weak D match, TRBD2 (5 bases). This CDR3 region has 14 residues. V lost 3 bases and J lost 8, with 14 bases in between. Germline CDR1 MNHEY, CDR2 SMNVEV (reference sequence). This chain's CDR3 is CASSLSGFGHEQFF. The DNA of the CDR3 is TGTGCCAGCAGTTTGTCGGGGTTTGGGCATGAGCAGTTCTTC.

J is TRBJ2-1 and V is TRBV6-4; weak D call: TRBD2 (6 bases). This CDR3 is built from 14 residues. V lost 3 bases and J 5 bases, leaving 11 bases between the germline ends. CDR1 and CDR2 (germline): MRHNA, SNTAGT. DNA for the CDR3: TGTGCCAGCAGTGAGGACTGGACTAACAATGAGCAGTTCTTC. Translated: CASSEDWTNNEQFF.

About this clone itself: At one boundary the junction diverges from the germline segment, which might be a read error. This chain joins TRBV5-6 and TRBJ2-7; D gene ambiguous. The CDR3 consists of 13 residues. From germline, CDR1 is SGHDT and CDR2 YYEEEE. Written as DNA, the CDR3 is TGTGCCAGCAGCATGAGAGCCTCCCACGAGCAGTACTTC. Protein product: CASSMRASHEQYF.

This chain links TRBV6-6 with TRBJ1-1, with 7 positions matching TRBD1. From germline, CDR1 is MNHNY and CDR2 SVGAGI (reference sequence). V trimming: 6 bases; J trimming: 4 bases; junction bases outside the gene matches: 8. CDR3 length: 14 amino acids. The CDR3 sequence is CASSPNRGSTEAFF. The CDR3 DNA sequence: TGTGCCAGCAGCCCAAACAGGGGTAGCACTGAAGCTTTCTTT.

This clone has a single count. The chain couples TRBV7-7 to TRBJ2-5; 11 positions agree with TRBD1. V shed 6 bases, J shed 5 bases, and the junction held 8 bases outside the gene matches. The CDR3 extends over 15 amino acids. CDR1 SSHAT and CDR2 FNYEAQ come from the germline V gene (reference sequence). CDR3: CASSRDRGSGETQYF. Here the CDR3 DNA reads TGTGCCAGCAGTCGGGACAGGGGGTCGGGGGAGACCCAGTACTTC.

The chain employs TRBV19 and TRBJ1-5; 8 bases fit TRBD1. CDR1 is LNHDA, CDR2 SQIVND, per germline (reference sequence). The J segment lost 0 bases and the V segment lost 4 bases, leaving 8 bases of the junction unmatched. The CDR3 covers 17 residues. The CDR3 DNA sequence: TGTGCCAGTAGTAGGAGGACAGGGTTTGGTAGCAATCAGCCCCAGCATTTT. It translates to CASSRRTGFGSNQPQHF. The full variable domain, completed using reference TRBV19 and TRBJ1-5, is DGGITQSPKYLFRKEGQNVTLSCEQNLNHDAMYWYRQDPGQGLRLIYYSQIVNDFQKGDIAEGYSVSREKKESFPLTVTSAQKNPTAFYLCASSRRTGFGSNQPQHFGDGTRLSIL.

This clone was counted between two and nine times. The chain combines TRBV6-6 with TRBJ1-5; D is ambiguous. Trimming pared 3 bases from V and 3 bases from J, leaving 6 bases between. Looked up from germline, CDR1 is MNHNY and CDR2 is SVGAGI (reference sequence). The CDR3 runs to 13 residues. The DNA of the CDR3 is TGTGCCAGCAGTTATCAAAACAATCAGCCCCAGCATTTT. This sequence encodes CASSYQNNQPQHF.

The V call is TRBV3-1 (or the pseudogene TRBV3-2), the J call TRBJ2-2, with TRBD1 as a possible D gene (5 bases). V was clipped by 5 bases and J by 5 bases, with 12 bases between them. Germline assignment: CDR1 LGHDT and CDR2 YNNKEL (reference sequence). This CDR3 spans 14 amino acids. CDR3 DNA: TGTGCCAGCAGCATGTCTAAGGGGACCGGGGAGCTGTTTTTT. Protein product: CASSMSKGTGELFF.